Listed here is a single TCR beta chain. This CDR3 contains 14 residues. Germline V gene lookup returns CDR1 MDHEN and CDR2 SYDVKM. V was clipped by 6 bases and J by 7 bases, with 15 bases between them. This sample is drawn from a study of preoperative IRX-2 immunotherapy in early breast cancer. The treatment is: preoperative locoregional IRX-2 cytokine immunotherapy. Patients received preoperative, locoregional IRX-2 cytokine immunotherapy in a phase Ib study. Some clones are missing from TCRdb's copy, which holds only in-frame ones; the method was immunoSEQ multiplex PCR. The data contain tens of thousands of clones, 82% of them singletons.

The rearrangement joins TRBV28 to TRBJ1-4; D might be TRBD1 (5 bases). This receptor was obtained from a human donor with breast cancer. The starting material was lymph node tissue, obtained after IRX-2 immunotherapy. The CDR3 is CASRDVSGGEKLFF. DNA for the CDR3: TGTGCCAGCAGAGATGTCTCCGGGGGTGAAAAACTGTTTTTT.